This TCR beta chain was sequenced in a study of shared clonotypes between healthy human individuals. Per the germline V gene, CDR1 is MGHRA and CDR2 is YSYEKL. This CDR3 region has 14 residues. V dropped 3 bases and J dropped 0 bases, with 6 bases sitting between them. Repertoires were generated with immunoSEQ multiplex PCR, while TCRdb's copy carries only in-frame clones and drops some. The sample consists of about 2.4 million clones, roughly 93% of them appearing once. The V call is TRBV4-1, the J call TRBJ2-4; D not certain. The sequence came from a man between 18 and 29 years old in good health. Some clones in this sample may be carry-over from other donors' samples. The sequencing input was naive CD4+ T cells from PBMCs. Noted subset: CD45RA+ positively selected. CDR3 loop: CASSHPLAKNIQYF. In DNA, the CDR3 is TGCGCCAGCAGCCACCCACTAGCCAAAAACATTCAGTACTTC.